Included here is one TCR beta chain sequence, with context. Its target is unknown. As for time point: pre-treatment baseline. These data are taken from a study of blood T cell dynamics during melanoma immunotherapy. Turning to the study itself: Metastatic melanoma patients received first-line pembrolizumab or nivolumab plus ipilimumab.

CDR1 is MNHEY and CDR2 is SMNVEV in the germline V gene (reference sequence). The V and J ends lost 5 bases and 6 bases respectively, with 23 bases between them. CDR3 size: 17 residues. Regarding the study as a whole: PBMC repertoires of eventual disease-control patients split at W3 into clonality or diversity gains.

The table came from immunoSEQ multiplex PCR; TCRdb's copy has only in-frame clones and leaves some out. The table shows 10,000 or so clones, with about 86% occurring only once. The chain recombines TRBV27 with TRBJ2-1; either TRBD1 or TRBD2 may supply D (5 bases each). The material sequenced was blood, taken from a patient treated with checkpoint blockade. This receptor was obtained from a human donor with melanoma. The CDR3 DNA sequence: TGTGCCAGCAGTCCCCCCGGGGCTGGGTTAACACGCAATGAGCAGTTCTTC. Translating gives CASSPPGAGLTRNEQFF.